The 27 T cell receptor beta chains in this list originate from one sample, sequenced in a study of shared clonotypes between healthy human individuals (dated by TCRdb to 2020 to 2021). The method behind the library was the immunoSEQ multiplex PCR assay. TCRdb's version of the immuneACCESS table is confined to in-frame rearrangements and falls short of the full clone set. An unresolved V gene accounts for under half of the shortfall where checked; the remainder is of unknown origin. The sample profile shows 190,000 or so clones; 66% of them were found once. The ten biggest clones cover more than 9% of the sample. The sample was memory CD4+ T cells sorted from blood. Read against the paper, the sample's cell subset or site label means: CD45RA-negative fraction. The receptors originated from a man aged 25-45 years in good health.

V and J are TRBV2 and TRBJ1-5; no firm D call. The CDR3 spans 11 residues. Trimming removed 6 bases from V and 9 bases from J, with 9 bases in between. The germline V gene encodes CDR1 SNHLY and CDR2 FYNNEI. CDR3 sequence reads: CASRGSGPQHF. For the CDR3, the DNA is TGTGCCAGCAGGGGGTCGGGGCCCCAGCATTTT.

J is TRBJ2-2 and V is TRBV5-1; 9 bases map to TRBD1. Germline assignment: CDR1 SGHRS and CDR2 YFSETQ. Germline trimming cut 1 base from V and 5 bases from J; bases unmatched to any gene: 3. The CDR3 is 15 residues long. The CDR3, as DNA: TGCGCCAGCAGCTTGCGGGACAGGGTTACCGGGGAGCTGTTTTTT. Translated, it gives CASSLRDRVTGELFF.

This clone was seen only a few times. V and J are TRBV2 and TRBJ1-2, with 8 bases lining up with TRBD1. Germline CDR1 and CDR2: SNHLY and FYNNEI. The J segment lost 4 bases and the V segment lost 4 bases, leaving 2 bases of the junction unmatched. CDR3 size: 13 residues. CDR3 bases: TGTGCCAGCAGTGCAGGGGGCAGCTATGGCTACACCTTC. Its translation: CASSAGGSYGYTF.

This chain links TRBV11-3 with TRBJ2-7; D is uncertain. The germline CDR1 and CDR2 sequences are SGHNT and YENEEA. The V end lost 8 bases, the J end lost 3 bases, and 14 bases lay between the germline ends. The CDR3 contains 13 residues. CDR3 region: CASGKAQLYEQYF. The CDR3 DNA is TGTGCCAGCGGCAAGGCTCAGCTCTACGAGCAGTACTTC.

This clone came up many times. The chain has TRBV6-1 and TRBJ1-1; unclear D gene. CDR1 MNHNS and CDR2 SASEGT come from the germline V gene. The length of the CDR3 is 13 residues. Trimming shortened V by 4 bases and J by 3 bases, and 9 bases separated the two germline ends. CDR3 coding DNA: TGTGCCAGCAGTGTCACGGGGTACACTGAAGCTTTCTTT. It is translated as CASSVTGYTEAFF.

The chain combines TRBV6-6 with TRBJ2-2; D gene ambiguous. This CDR3 is 16 amino acids long. Trimming shortened V by 0 bases and J by 1 base, and 9 bases separated the two germline ends. Germline CDR1 reads MNHNY; CDR2 reads SVGAGI (reference sequence). CDR3 in amino acids: CASSYSNLMNTGELFF. DNA of the CDR3: TGTGCCAGCAGTTACTCAAACCTGATGAACACCGGGGAGCTGTTTTTT.

The chain links TRBV11-2 to TRBJ2-7, with TRBD1 as a possible D gene (6 bases). CDR3 length equals 14 residues. Trimming removed 2 bases from V and 2 bases from J, with 10 bases in between. CDR1 and CDR2 (germline): SGHAT, FQNNGV. The CDR3 DNA follows: TGTGCCAGCAGCTTAACAGGGAAACCCTACGAGCAGTACTTC. The encoded protein is CASSLTGKPYEQYF.

V and J are TRBV7-8 and TRBJ2-1; 11 positions agree with TRBD2. V lost 5 bases and J lost 4; bases outside the gene matches: 4. The germline V gene encodes CDR1 SGHVS and CDR2 FQNEAQ. The CDR3 length is 15 residues. CDR3 sequence (DNA): TGTGCCAGCAGCCCGTGGACTAGCGGGTACAATGAGCAGTTCTTC. It translates to CASSPWTSGYNEQFF.

This clone turned up a few times. This rearrangement joins TRBV7-2 to TRBJ2-6; D may correspond to TRBD1 or TRBD2 (5 bases each). This CDR3 spans 17 amino acids. The germline V gene has CDR1 SGHTA and CDR2 FQGNSA. Trimming took off 1 base at V and 0 bases at J, with 10 bases between the two ends. CDR3 sequence reads: CASSLVGRSSGANVLTF. CDR3 DNA sequence: TGTGCCAGCAGCTTAGTGGGACGCAGCTCTGGGGCCAACGTCCTGACTTTC.

This chain uses TRBV9 with TRBJ2-2; 10 nucleotides line up with TRBD2. The CDR3 is 15 residues long. Trimming cost V 7 bases and J 5 bases; bases outside gene matches: 8. Germline values: CDR1 SGDLS, CDR2 YYNGEE. The CDR3 loop is CASSFSGRRTGELFF. Here the CDR3 DNA reads TGTGCCAGCTCCTTTAGCGGGAGGCGGACCGGGGAGCTGTTTTTT.

V gene TRBV7-9 combines with J gene TRBJ2-7; either TRBD1 or TRBD2 may supply D (6 bases each). Trimming took off 5 bases at V and 6 bases at J, with 14 bases between the two ends. Germline assignment: CDR1 SEHNR and CDR2 FQNEAQ (reference sequence). This CDR3 comprises 13 residues. CDR3 residues: CASSAQGGSEQYF. In nucleotides, the CDR3 is TGTGCCAGCAGCGCACAGGGAGGCTCCGAGCAGTACTTC.

This chain uses TRBV27 with TRBJ2-2, with 10 nucleotides matching TRBD2. Trimming cost V 7 bases and J 0 bases; bases outside gene matches: 5. CDR1 is MNHEY and CDR2 is SMNVEV in the germline V gene (reference sequence). This CDR3 is built from 16 residues. The chain's CDR3 is CASTGLAVSNTGELFF. The CDR3 nucleotides are TGTGCCAGCACAGGACTAGCGGTCTCGAACACCGGGGAGCTGTTTTTT.

This chain connects TRBV6-6 to TRBJ1-2, with D possibly being TRBD1 (5 bases). V was clipped by 5 bases and J by 5 bases, with 18 bases between them. The germline CDR1 and CDR2 sequences are MNHNY and SVGAGI (reference sequence). This CDR3 spans 15 amino acids. The CDR3 DNA reads TGTGCCAGCAGTCGACTAGAGGACAAGCCTTATGGCTACACCTTC. As protein: CASSRLEDKPYGYTF.

CDR3 loop: CASSLTGSGNTEAFF. As DNA, the CDR3 is TGTGCCAGCAGCTTAACGGGGTCTGGTAACACTGAAGCTTTCTTT. The genes are TRBV7-2 and TRBJ1-1; no clear D gene. V was clipped by 2 bases and J by 2 bases, with 12 bases between them. The germline gives CDR1 SGHTA, CDR2 FQGNSA. The CDR3 sequence is 15 residues long. Variable domain in full (rest from reference TRBV7-2 and TRBJ1-1): GAGVSQSPSNKVTEKGKDVELRCDPISGHTALYWYRQSLGQGLEFLIYFQGNSAPDKSGLPSDRFSAERTGGSVSTLTIQRTQQEDSAVYLCASSLTGSGNTEAFFGQGTRLTVV.

The chain joins TRBV10-2 to TRBJ2-1, with D unclear. CDR1 and CDR2 from the germline V gene are WSHSY and SAAADI. Deletions cut 6 bases from V and 4 bases from J, with 16 bases between. The CDR3 runs 15 residues. For the CDR3, the DNA is TGCGCCAGCAGCGAAAGTCGTCTTCGTTACAATGAGCAGTTCTTC. This translates into CASSESRLRYNEQFF.

This sequence joins TRBV18 and TRBJ1-5; D gene unclear. V was cut by 3 bases and J by 0 bases, with 9 bases left in between. Germline-derived CDR1 and CDR2 are KGHSH and LQKENI. This CDR3 spans 15 amino acids. For the CDR3, the DNA is TGTGCCAGCTCACCGACGGAAAATAGCAATCAGCCCCAGCATTTT. Protein sequence: CASSPTENSNQPQHF.

The table lists this clone with a few counts. CDR3 coding DNA: TGCAGCGTCGCAGCTGGGACAGTCGAGCAGTTCTTC. Protein sequence: CSVAAGTVEQFF. The V gene is TRBV29-1, the J gene TRBJ2-1; 7 bases are shared with TRBD1. The CDR3 extends over 12 amino acids. CDR1 is SQVTM and CDR2 is ANQGSEA in the germline V gene. Trimming at V came to 6 bases and at J to 10 bases, leaving 9 bases not matched to a gene.

The CDR3 DNA follows: TGCGCCAGCAGCCAACAGATTAACTATGGCTACACCTTC. Protein product: CASSQQINYGYTF. This chain connects TRBV5-1 to TRBJ1-2; D is unresolved. Trimming took off 4 bases at V and 1 base at J, with 8 bases between the two ends. Germline lookup yields CDR1 SGHRS and CDR2 YFSETQ. CDR3 length: 13 amino acids.

The rearrangement joins TRBV7-2 to TRBJ1-2; perhaps TRBD1 as D (5 bases). Germline V gives CDR1 SGHTA, CDR2 FQGNSA. The length of the CDR3 is 14 residues. V was pared by 1 base and J by 2 bases, with 8 bases between. In DNA, the CDR3 is TGTGCCAGCAGCTTAGTCGGGGGGAACTATGGCTACACCTTC. This codes for CASSLVGGNYGYTF.

This clone was found once. The chain recombines TRBV27 with TRBJ2-1; TRBD2 agrees at 8 bases. J was trimmed by 0 bases and V by 5 bases; bases with no gene match: 6. Per germline, CDR1 MNHEY and CDR2 SMNVEV (reference sequence). This CDR3 comprises 16 residues. CDR3 in amino acids: CASSGQSGSSYNEQFF. The CDR3 DNA sequence: TGTGCCAGCAGTGGGCAGAGCGGGAGCTCCTACAATGAGCAGTTCTTC.

The rearrangement links TRBV6-6 to TRBJ2-1; 8 bases fit TRBD1. The ends lost 5 bases at V and 3 bases at J; junction bases unmatched: 3. Germline CDR1 MNHNY, CDR2 SVGAGI (reference sequence). The CDR3 totals 14 residues. CDR3 coding DNA: TGTGCCAGCAGTCTCAGGGGGCTCTACAATGAGCAGTTCTTC. It yields the protein CASSLRGLYNEQFF.

The J gene is TRBJ2-7, the V gene TRBV29-1, with 11 positions matching TRBD2. From germline, CDR1 is SQVTM and CDR2 ANQGSEA. The CDR3 extends over 13 amino acids. Germline trimming cut 5 bases from V and 7 bases from J; bases unmatched to any gene: 7. CDR3 region: CSVPLAGAGEQYF. In nucleotides, the CDR3 is TGCAGCGTTCCACTAGCGGGAGCGGGAGAGCAGTACTTC.

V usage is TRBV30 and J usage is TRBJ2-5, with D tentatively TRBD2 (6 bases). The CDR3 has 12 residues. CDR1 and CDR2 (germline): GTSNPN, SVGIG (reference sequence). Trimming pared 5 bases from V and 5 bases from J, leaving 12 bases between. CDR3 nucleotides: TGTGCCTGGGGGCGGGGCGTGGAGACCCAGTACTTC. It translates to CAWGRGVETQYF. The full variable domain, in which reference TRBV30 and TRBJ2-5 provide the parts outside the CDR3, is SQTIHQWPATLVQPVGSPLSLECTVEGTSNPNLYWYRQAAGRGLQLLFYSVGIGQISSEVPQNLSASRPQDRQFILSSKKLLLSDSGFYLCAWGRGVETQYFGPGTRLLVL.

The chain employs TRBV7-9 and TRBJ2-5; 7 bases line up with TRBD2. Trimming took 2 bases from V and 1 from J; bases not matched to a gene: 16. Germline lookup yields CDR1 SEHNR and CDR2 FQNEAQ (reference sequence). The CDR3 contains 19 residues. The CDR3 sequence: CASSLRGTISRLAQETQYF. As DNA, the CDR3 is TGTGCCAGCAGCTTACGGGGGACTATTTCGCGACTCGCCCAAGAGACCCAGTACTTC.

The genes are TRBV10-3 and TRBJ2-1, with D tentatively TRBD1 (6 bases). Trimming shortened V by 6 bases and J by 6 bases, and 12 bases separated the two germline ends. The CDR3 has 13 amino acids. Germline V CDR1 and CDR2: ENHRY, SYGVKD. CDR3: CAIRDSPPNEQFF. CDR3 nucleotides: TGTGCCATCAGGGACAGCCCTCCCAATGAGCAGTTCTTC.

In its sample, this clone was seen once. V is TRBV7-3 and J is TRBJ2-1, with TRBD1 identical over 8 bases. CDR3 size: 15 residues. V was clipped by 6 bases and J by 1 base; unmatched bases: 5. From germline, CDR1 is SGHTA and CDR2 FQGTGA. The CDR3 sequence is CASSQQGVSYNEQFF. CDR3 in DNA: TGTGCCAGCAGTCAACAGGGGGTGTCCTACAATGAGCAGTTCTTC.

Relative to its sample, this clone is medium-sized (0.01 to 0.1%). Different DNA sequences within this sample yield the same CDR3. V is TRBV2 and J is TRBJ1-5; perhaps TRBD1 as D (6 bases). CDR3 length: 13 residues. Germline V gene data show CDR1 as SNHLY and CDR2 as FYNNEI. V gave up 6 bases and J gave up 3 bases, with 9 bases separating them. In DNA, the CDR3 is TGTGCCAGCAGGAGGGACAACAATCAGCCCCAGCATTTT. Encoded protein: CASRRDNNQPQHF.